The 11 T cell receptor beta chains below were found in one sample sequenced in a study of cytomegalovirus exposure and HLA in healthy donors. The PCR made use of 60 Vbeta and 13 Jbeta primers. The repertoire was sequenced with immunoSEQ multiplex PCR; TCRdb's copy has only in-frame clones and lacks some. This table holds 220,000 or so clones. Sequencing was done on a sample of PBMCs. The receptors come from a girl aged 2 to 9 in good health and CMV-seropositive.

The chain combines TRBV7-6 with TRBJ2-5, with TRBD2 matching 10 bases. The germline V gene encodes CDR1 SGHVS and CDR2 FNYEAQ. V lost 6 bases and J lost 5; bases outside the gene matches: 9. The CDR3 contains 15 residues. CDR3 region: CASRRLAGEGETQYF. CDR3 DNA: TGTGCCAGCAGGCGTCTAGCGGGAGAGGGGGAGACCCAGTACTTC.

V is TRBV30 and J is TRBJ1-1, with 9 bases identical to TRBD1. In germline, CDR1 is GTSNPN, CDR2 SVGIG (reference sequence). The CDR3 is 12 amino acids. The CDR3, as DNA: TGTGGACTACAGGGGGCGCGCACTGAAGCTTTCTTT. It translates to CGLQGARTEAFF.

The V gene is TRBV7-2, the J gene TRBJ2-7; tentatively, D is TRBD2 (6 bases). Per germline, CDR1 SGHTA and CDR2 FQGNSA. With 1 base removed from V and 3 bases from J, the gap between germline ends came to 16 bases. CDR3 length: 16 amino acids. The CDR3: CASSLGGTGRDYEQYF. CDR3 DNA: TGTGCCAGCAGCTTAGGGGGAACCGGGAGAGACTACGAGCAGTACTTC.

V usage is TRBV5-4 and J usage is TRBJ2-1, with D maybe TRBD2 (5 bases). Trimming removed 4 bases at V and 2 bases at J, with 16 bases between. Germline loops: CDR1 SGHNT, CDR2 YYREEE (reference sequence). The CDR3 extends over 16 amino acids. CDR3 region: CASSERKSGTYNEQFF. CDR3 coding DNA: TGTGCCAGCAGCGAGAGGAAAAGCGGAACCTACAATGAGCAGTTCTTC. Based on the CDR3 plus reference TRBV5-4 and TRBJ2-1, the full variable domain is ETGVTQSPTHLIKTRGQQVTLRCSSQSGHNTVSWYQQALGQGPQFIFQYYREEENGRGNFPPRFSGLQFPNYSSELNVNALELDDSALYLCASSERKSGTYNEQFFGPGTRLTVL.

This chain uses TRBV10-3 with TRBJ2-7; no clear D. CDR3 size: 14 residues. Germline V lookup: CDR1 ENHRY, CDR2 SYGVKD. V was clipped by 3 bases and J by 0 bases, with 9 bases between them. CDR3 nucleotide sequence: TGTGCCATCAGTGACTACAGATTCTCCTACGAGCAGTACTTC. It is translated as CAISDYRFSYEQYF.

The J gene is TRBJ1-1, the V gene TRBV7-2; D gene ambiguous. V lost 7 bases and J lost 6, with 24 bases in between. CDR1 and CDR2 (germline): SGHTA, FQGNSA. This CDR3 is 16 amino acids long. CDR3 amino acids: CASTHYLSGLTSEAFF. The CDR3 DNA reads TGTGCCAGCACCCATTACCTTTCCGGACTGACCTCTGAAGCTTTCTTT. The full variable domain, in which reference TRBV7-2 and TRBJ1-1 provide the parts outside the CDR3, is GAGVSQSPSNKVTEKGKDVELRCDPISGHTALYWYRQSLGQGLEFLIYFQGNSAPDKSGLPSDRFSAERTGGSVSTLTIQRTQQEDSAVYLCASTHYLSGLTSEAFFGQGTRLTVV.

The rearrangement uses TRBV10-3 and TRBJ1-2; D ambiguous. The CDR3 is 11 residues long. Deletions cut 7 bases from V and 5 bases from J, with 8 bases between. Per the germline V gene, CDR1 is ENHRY and CDR2 is SYGVKD. The CDR3 region has the DNA TGTGCCATCACCTCGGGGTATGGCTACACCTTC. Its translation is CAITSGYGYTF.

The rearrangement joins TRBV5-4 to TRBJ2-1, with 9 bases that match TRBD2. Trimming removed 0 bases from V and 3 bases from J; junction bases left unmatched: 1. The CDR3 extends over 15 amino acids. Germline CDR1 and CDR2: SGHNT and YYREEE (reference sequence). CDR3 in amino acids: CASSLGLADYNEQFF. The DNA for the CDR3 is TGTGCCAGCAGCTTGGGACTAGCGGACTACAATGAGCAGTTCTTC.

This sequence joins TRBV6-1 and TRBJ2-7; 9 positions agree with TRBD1. V lost 6 bases, J lost 3 bases, and 6 bases stayed unmatched. Germline values: CDR1 MNHNS, CDR2 SASEGT. CDR3 length: 14 amino acids. The CDR3 sequence: CASRTGTGSYEQYF. The CDR3 coding sequence is TGTGCCAGCAGAACCGGGACAGGGAGCTACGAGCAGTACTTC.

The chain couples TRBV2 to TRBJ2-3, with TRBD1 identical over 8 bases. CDR3 length equals 13 residues. Germline V gene lookup returns CDR1 SNHLY and CDR2 FYNNEI. After removal of 8 bases from V and 3 bases from J, the junction contained 4 bases not matched to a gene. The CDR3 sequence: CASRQGRTDTQYF. The CDR3 coding sequence is TGTGCCAGCCGACAGGGGAGGACAGATACGCAGTATTTT. The full variable domain, rest sourced from reference TRBV2 and TRBJ2-3, is EPEVTQTPSHQVTQMGQEVILRCVPISNHLYFYWYRQILGQKVEFLVSFYNNEISEKSEIFDDQFSVERPDGSNFTLKIRSTKLEDSAMYFCASRQGRTDTQYFGPGTRLTVL.

This chain connects TRBV28 to TRBJ2-7, with TRBD1 matching over 9 bases. The V and J ends lost 4 bases and 2 bases, in that order; junction bases with no gene match: 9. This CDR3 comprises 16 residues. CDR1 is MDHEN, CDR2 SYDVKM, per germline. The CDR3 protein is CASSSQYGQGTYEQYF. In DNA, the CDR3 is TGTGCCAGCAGTTCGCAGTACGGACAGGGGACCTACGAGCAGTACTTC.